The entry below describes one TCR beta chain. This sample was included in a study of blood T cell repertoires in COVID-19. About the research overall: Material from acute and convalescent COVID-19 was sourced from the United States, Italy and Spain. The analysed material was cDNA or gDNA that came from T cells, B-cell-depleted T cells, or PBMCs.

The authors' processing: Estimated nucleated cell counts came from reference gene primer amplification. Data came from immunoSEQ multiplex PCR; TCRdb stores just in-frame clones and leaves some out. From that table come the V and J calls and clone size; the DNA was used to work out D and trimming. The data contain about 200,000 clones, 80% to 85% of them singletons. The sample taken for sequencing was peripheral blood. This receptor was taken from a middle-aged man with acute or convalescent COVID-19.

The CDR3 DNA follows: TGTGCCAGCAGTTACGGGGACAGCCTCGAGCAGTACTTC. It yields the protein CASSYGDSLEQYF. The V and J genes are TRBV6-2 or TRBV6-3 and TRBJ2-7, with TRBD1 matching over 7 bases. Germline V gene sequence: CDR1 MNHEY, CDR2 SVGEGT. This CDR3 is built from 13 residues. Trimming cost V 2 bases and J 6 bases; bases outside gene matches: 4.